This T cell receptor (beta chain) was profiled in a study of T cells in Graves' hyperthyroidism and ophthalmopathy. The overall study: At the time of initial diagnosis and before any treatment, peripheral blood was collected. The study's findings and limits: Most thyroid clonotypes expanded above 0.001 appeared in blood too.

Trimming stripped 0 bases from V and 4 bases from J, with 12 bases between. The CDR3 is 15 amino acids. Authors of the study amplified TCR beta CDR3 regions from RNA transcripts. HTBI primers were employed in a first-round RT-PCR of the TCR CDR3. TCRdb used MiXCR to reprocess the multiplex PCR reads, holding one entry per CDR3 protein. The sample lists 500,000 to 550,000 distinct CDR3 sequences; less than 25% were seen once. To note about this clonotype: Its specificity is unknown.

This rearrangement joins TRBV12-3 or TRBV12-4 to TRBJ1-2, with TRBD1 as a possible D gene (5 bases). The clonotype originates from a man between 18 and 29 years old with Graves' hyperthyroidism. The sequencing input was blood. The CDR3 is CASSLAGDGFYGYTF. CDR3 nucleotide sequence: TGTGCCAGCAGTTTAGCAGGGGACGGCTTCTATGGCTACACCTTC.